This is a list of T cell receptor beta chains from one sample in a study of T cell clonotyping in hematopoietic cell transplantation. Clones were sequenced by immunoSEQ multiplex PCR, and TCRdb holds only the in-frame ones, with some missing. The sample gives tens of thousands of clones, 95% of which show up once; about 0.91% is in the top ten. The sample was peripheral blood mononuclear cells. Receptors originate from a man aged 25-45 years in good health. Some clones in this sample may be carry-over from other donors' samples. CDR3s include the opening cysteine and the closing phenylalanine or tryptophan. Fields, in order: D gene, clone size, CDR3 length, V gene, J gene, CDR3 protein, CDR3 DNA. A D gene is named only where the DNA matches it firmly. Clone size, where shown, is once, few, many, or a class for clones that have expanded.

.,.,15,TRBV19,TRBJ1-5,CASSGSVGGYQPQHF,TGTGCCAGTAGTGGCTCGGTTGGGGGGTATCAGCCCCAGCATTTT
.,once,15,TRBV4-2,TRBJ1-5,CASSQELGSNQPQHF,TGTGCCAGCAGCCAAGAGTTAGGGAGCAATCAGCCCCAGCATTTT
.,once,14,TRBV6-5,TRBJ1-1,CASSYSKGATEAFF,TGTGCCAGCAGTTACTCGAAAGGGGCGACTGAAGCTTTCTTT
TRBD1,.,16,TRBV11-3,TRBJ2-2,CASSVLQGALTGELFF,TGTGCCAGCAGCGTATTACAGGGGGCCCTTACCGGGGAGCTGTTTTTT
TRBD1,.,13,TRBV4-1,TRBJ1-1,CASSQGQGTEAFF,TGCGCCAGCAGCCAAGGACAGGGGACTGAAGCTTTCTTT
.,.,14,TRBV6-5,TRBJ1-2,CASSYGLKDYGYTF,TGTGCCAGCAGTTACGGCCTCAAGGACTATGGCTACACCTTC
.,.,15,TRBV30,TRBJ2-1,CAWTPWAGDYNEQFF,TGTGCCTGGACCCCATGGGCAGGGGACTACAATGAGCAGTTCTTC
TRBD1,.,15,TRBV11-2,TRBJ1-1,CASSTQTTGSTEAFF,TGTGCCAGCAGCACCCAAACGACAGGGAGCACTGAAGCTTTCTTT
TRBD1,.,13,TRBV10-3,TRBJ2-7,CAISPTGEYEQYF,TGTGCCATCAGCCCTACAGGGGAGTACGAGCAGTACTTC
.,.,14,TRBV9,TRBJ1-1,CASTAGTGNTEAFF,TGTGCCAGCACAGCCGGGACGGGGAACACTGAAGCTTTCTTT
.,.,12,TRBV7-9,TRBJ1-6,CASSLEQGPLHF,TGTGCCAGCAGCCTCGAACAGGGTCCCCTCCACTTT
TRBD1,.,17,TRBV7-8,TRBJ1-6,CASSRAWTGRDNSPLHF,TGTGCCAGCAGCAGGGCCTGGACAGGGCGTGATAATTCACCCCTCCACTTT
TRBD1,.,18,TRBV11-2,TRBJ1-2,CASSSGWGGFGQGSGYTF,TGTGCCAGCAGCTCTGGGTGGGGAGGGTTCGGACAGGGAAGTGGCTACACCTTC
TRBD1,.,13,TRBV29-1,TRBJ1-2,CSVEEGTAYGYTF,TGCAGCGTTGAAGAGGGGACAGCCTATGGCTACACCTTC
.,.,11,TRBV7-9,TRBJ2-3,CASTEADTQYF,TGTGCCAGCACAGAAGCAGATACGCAGTATTTT
TRBD1,.,15,TRBV5-4,TRBJ1-1,CASSAPGQGNTEAFF,TGTGCCAGCAGCGCCCCCGGACAGGGTAACACTGAAGCTTTCTTT
.,once,13,TRBV7-3,TRBJ2-5,CASSLPGEETQYF,TGTGCCAGCAGCTTACCCGGGGAAGAGACCCAGTACTTC
.,.,13,TRBV5-4,TRBJ1-1,CASRGKGNTEAFF,TGTGCCAGCAGGGGGAAGGGGAACACTGAAGCTTTCTTT
.,.,14,TRBV7-2,TRBJ2-2,CASSLARQTGELFF,TGTGCCAGCAGCTTAGCGCGACAGACCGGGGAGCTGTTTTTT
.,once,17,TRBV9,TRBJ2-3,CASSVGVVAFGTDTQYF,TGTGCCAGCAGCGTAGGCGTAGTGGCTTTTGGCACAGATACGCAGTATTTT
TRBD2,once,14,TRBV2,TRBJ2-4,CASGGGLAKNIQYF,TGTGCCAGTGGGGGGGGGTTGGCCAAAAACATTCAGTACTTC
TRBD1,.,16,TRBV7-3,TRBJ2-5,CASSPTTGGSQETQYF,TGTGCCAGCAGCCCGACGACAGGGGGCTCGCAAGAGACCCAGTACTTC
.,once,14,TRBV2,TRBJ1-2,CASSLLDSVHGYTF,TGTGCCAGCAGTCTACTGGACAGTGTCCATGGCTACACCTTC
.,.,12,TRBV7-9,TRBJ2-3,CASSLKTDTQYF,TGTGCCAGCAGCTTAAAAACAGATACGCAGTATTTT
.,.,14,TRBV6-5,TRBJ1-5,CASSSPGLNQPQHF,TGTGCCAGCAGTTCCCCGGGACTGAATCAGCCCCAGCATTTT
.,.,18,TRBV4-2,TRBJ2-7,CASSQEPLDRSGSYEQYF,TGTGCCAGCAGCCAAGAGCCCCTCGACAGGAGCGGGTCCTACGAGCAGTACTTC
TRBD2,.,14,TRBV9,TRBJ2-5,CASSEAGIQETQYF,TGTGCCAGCAGCGAAGCGGGGATACAAGAGACCCAGTACTTC
.,few,13,TRBV9,TRBJ1-2,CASSVEQSYGYTF,TGTGCCAGCAGCGTAGAACAGAGTTATGGCTACACCTTC
.,.,13,TRBV9,TRBJ2-5,CASSRGTEESQYF,TGTGCCAGCAGCCGGGGGACAGAAGAGAGCCAGTACTTC
TRBD2,.,14,TRBV15,TRBJ2-3,CATSRLAGTDTQYF,TGTGCCACCAGCAGGCTAGCGGGCACAGATACGCAGTATTTT
.,once,11,TRBV30,TRBJ2-5,CAWRREETQYF,TGTGCCTGGAGGAGGGAAGAGACCCAGTACTTC
TRBD2,.,14,TRBV25-1,TRBJ2-7,CASSAGTSSYEQYF,TGTGCCAGCAGTGCGGGGACTAGCTCCTACGAGCAGTACTTC
.,.,17,TRBV5-6,TRBJ1-2,CASSLSMAGIANYGYTF,TGTGCCAGCAGCTTATCGATGGCGGGCATAGCTAACTATGGCTACACCTTC
.,.,15,TRBV5-8,TRBJ2-4,CASSRLDLAKNIQYF,TGTGCCAGCAGCCGGCTGGACTTAGCCAAAAACATTCAGTACTTC
TRBD1,.,13,TRBV6-5,TRBJ2-7,CASSLDRGYEQYF,TGTGCCAGCAGCCTAGACAGGGGATACGAGCAGTACTTC
.,once,16,TRBV10-1,TRBJ1-1,CASPPRVGLMNTEAFF,TGCGCCAGCCCCCCCCGGGTCGGCCTCATGAACACTGAAGCTTTCTTT
.,.,15,TRBV11-2,TRBJ1-5,CASSLDQAEFRPQHF,TGTGCCAGCAGCTTAGATCAGGCGGAGTTTCGGCCCCAGCATTTT
TRBD1,.,13,TRBV10-3,TRBJ1-1,CAIRTGVHTEAFF,TGTGCCATCAGGACAGGGGTCCACACTGAAGCTTTCTTT
TRBD1,.,15,TRBV27,TRBJ1-2,CASSRQGVSNYGYTF,TGTGCCAGCAGTCGACAGGGGGTGTCAAACTATGGCTACACCTTC
.,.,15,TRBV7-9,TRBJ1-2,CASSLSLKDNYGYTF,TGTGCCAGCAGCTTAAGTTTGAAGGACAACTATGGCTACACCTTC
.,.,15,TRBV15,TRBJ2-3,CATSPPPGRLGTQYF,TGTGCCACCAGCCCACCGCCGGGTCGACTCGGTACGCAGTATTTT
.,.,16,TRBV2,TRBJ1-2,CASSSAGGQVAYGYTF,TGTGCCAGCAGTTCTGCCGGAGGTCAAGTTGCCTATGGCTACACCTTC
.,.,14,TRBV4-3,TRBJ2-3,CASSQSDRADTQYF,TGCGCCAGCAGCCAGAGCGATAGGGCAGATACGCAGTATTTT
.,.,16,TRBV5-8,TRBJ2-1,CASSLAGARTWDEQFF,TGTGCCAGCAGCCTGGCCGGGGCGCGGACCTGGGATGAGCAGTTCTTC
TRBD1,.,16,TRBV7-7,TRBJ2-1,CASSPYRDRGYNEQFF,TGTGCCAGCAGCCCTTACCGGGACAGGGGGTACAATGAGCAGTTCTTC